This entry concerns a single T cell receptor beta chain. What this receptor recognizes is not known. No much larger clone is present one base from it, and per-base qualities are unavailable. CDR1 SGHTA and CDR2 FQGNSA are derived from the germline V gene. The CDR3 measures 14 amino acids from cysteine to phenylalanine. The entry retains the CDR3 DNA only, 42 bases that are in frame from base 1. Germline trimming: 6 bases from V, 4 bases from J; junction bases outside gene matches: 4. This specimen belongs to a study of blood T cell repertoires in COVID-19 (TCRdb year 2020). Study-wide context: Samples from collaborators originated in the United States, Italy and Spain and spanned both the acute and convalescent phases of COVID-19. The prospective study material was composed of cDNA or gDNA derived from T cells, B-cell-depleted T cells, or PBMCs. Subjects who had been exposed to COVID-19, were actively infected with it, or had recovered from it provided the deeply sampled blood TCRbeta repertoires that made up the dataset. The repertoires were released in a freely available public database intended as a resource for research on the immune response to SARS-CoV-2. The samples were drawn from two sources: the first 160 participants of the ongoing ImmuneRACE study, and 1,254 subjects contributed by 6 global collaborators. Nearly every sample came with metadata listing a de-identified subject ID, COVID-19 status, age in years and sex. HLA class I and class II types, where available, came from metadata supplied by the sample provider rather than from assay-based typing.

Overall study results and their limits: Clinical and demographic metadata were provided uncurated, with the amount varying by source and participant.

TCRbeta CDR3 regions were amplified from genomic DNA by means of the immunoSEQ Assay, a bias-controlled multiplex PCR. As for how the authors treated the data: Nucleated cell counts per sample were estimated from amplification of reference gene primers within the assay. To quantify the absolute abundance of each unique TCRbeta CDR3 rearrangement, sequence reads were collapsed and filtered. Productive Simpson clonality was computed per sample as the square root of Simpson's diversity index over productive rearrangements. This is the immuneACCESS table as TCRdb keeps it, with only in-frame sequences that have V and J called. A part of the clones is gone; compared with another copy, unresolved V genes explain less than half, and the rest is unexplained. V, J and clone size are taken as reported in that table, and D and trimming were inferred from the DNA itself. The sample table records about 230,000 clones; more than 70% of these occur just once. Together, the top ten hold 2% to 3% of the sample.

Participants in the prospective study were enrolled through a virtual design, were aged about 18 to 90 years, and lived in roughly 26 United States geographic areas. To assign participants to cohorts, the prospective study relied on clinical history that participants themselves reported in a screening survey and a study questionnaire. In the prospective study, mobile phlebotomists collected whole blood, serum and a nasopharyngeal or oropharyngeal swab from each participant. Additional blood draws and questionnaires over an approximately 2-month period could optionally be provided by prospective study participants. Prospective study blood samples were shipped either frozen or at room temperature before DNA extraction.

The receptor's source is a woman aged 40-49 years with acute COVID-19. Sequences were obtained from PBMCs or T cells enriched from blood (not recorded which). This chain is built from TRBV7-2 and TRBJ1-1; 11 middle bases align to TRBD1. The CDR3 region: CASSRDRGVTEAFF. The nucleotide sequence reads TGTGCCAGCAGTCGGGACAGGGGGGTCACTGAAGCTTTCTTT.